The sequence of this T cell receptor (beta chain) was determined in a study of CD8 T cells in ankylosing spondylitis. Study results and limitations: It appeared that ankylosing spondylitis blood was characterized by a TCR beta motif of roughly 8 highly homologous variants.

The sample holds many counts of this clonotype. Antigen: not known. For TCR beta, libraries came from quantitative 5'-RACE with molecular barcodes. TCRdb reprocessed the 5' RACE reads with MiXCR, giving one entry per CDR3 protein. The table records over 700,000 distinct CDR3 sequences, around 20% of them present only once. Sequenced sample: blood, either unsorted or a sorted T cell fraction (not recorded which). The TCR was taken from a male donor with ankylosing spondylitis.

CDR3 sequence reads: CSVELNRNEQFF. The CDR3 coding sequence is TGCAGCGTTGAGCTGAACCGCAATGAGCAGTTCTTC. The V and J genes are TRBV29-1 and TRBJ2-1, with no clear D. The germline CDR1 and CDR2 sequences are SQVTM and ANQGSEA. Trimming took off 3 bases at V and 6 bases at J, with 9 bases between the two ends. CDR3 length: 12 residues.